This T cell receptor (beta chain) was sequenced for a study of regulatory T cells in long-lasting Graves disease. Documented time point: persistent/refractory GD, antithyroid drugs over 5 years with positive TRAb. The TCR library was made from RNA that had been extracted from PBMCs in TRIzol. Diagnosis followed American Thyroid Association guidelines for Graves' disease. Relying on iRepertoire HTBI primers and Arm-PCR of CDR3 regions, the team built TCR beta libraries. MiXCR, applied by TCRdb to the multiplex PCR reads, yields one record per CDR3 protein. The sample yields over 650,000 distinct CDR3 sequences, about 32% seen once. Study-level findings and limits: Researchers reported studying only peripheral blood, not thyroid tissue. The TCR repertoire of persistent Graves' patients was less diverse than that of newly diagnosed ones. In persistent patients, shared public clonotypes (more than 2,500) outnumbered those in new patients (about 1,000).

The CDR3 consists of 15 residues. CDR1 is SEHNR, CDR2 FQNEAQ, per germline (reference sequence). The junction had 11 bases not matched to a gene; V was cut back by 7 bases and J by 3 bases. This clonotype occurred a few times. The antigen is undetermined. The TCR comes from a female donor with Graves disease. This chain links TRBV7-9 with TRBJ1-1; 7 bases are a match to TRBD1. The source material was peripheral blood mononuclear cells (PBMCs), sampled when the disease was refractory, from a patient treated with antithyroid drugs. The CDR3 DNA follows: TGTGCCAGCACCCATACGAAGGGGGCCGACACTGAAGCTTTCTTT. Protein: CASTHTKGADTEAFF.